This TCR beta chain is drawn from a study of cytomegalovirus exposure and HLA in healthy donors (TCRdb year 2017). With regard to the full study: An earlier analysis of about 560 of the donors reported 276 Gb of sequence data and around 120 million unique TCR beta sequences obtained from approximately 180 million T cells. Across around 400 genotyped donors of the cohort, an average of approximately 240,000 unique TCR beta nucleotide sequences per donor were sequenced, and roughly a sixth of those sequences were non-productive. Every discovery cohort repertoire had been produced on one sequencing platform. Of the roughly 390 genotyped donors, 81% were placed in the genetic ancestry cluster associated with self-reported Caucasian donors. In an earlier analysis of 550 to 700 of the donors, high-throughput TCR beta sequencing was used to judge whether each TCR beta V gene segment behaved as functional or pseudogenic. The study profiled the T cell repertoires of hundreds of subjects by immunosequencing and related them to cytomegalovirus serostatus. Class I and class II HLA loci were covered by the typing at four-digit resolution. Rather than drawing on any new phenotypic data, the later analysis identified candidate immune exposures from TCR beta sequences and the way those sequences occurred across donors. The number of typed donors differed by locus: about 620-640 for A, B, C, DRB1 and DQB1; some 540 for DQA1; 606 for DPA1; and about 450 for DPB1. Alongside the repertoire data, information on donor age, sex, ethnicity and CMV serostatus was compiled. The aim of the study was to test whether cataloging public T cell receptors could identify signatures of past pathogen exposure. Roughly 5 DR-DQ haplotypes were treated as single units for association and clustering because of strong linkage in the cohort. An early release that covered about 600 HLA-typed donors contained approximately 300 gigabases of sequencing data and tens of millions of unique TCR sequences. In a later genetic analysis, genome-wide SNP genotypes for about 65% of the roughly 670 donors were used, and that subset was treated as a discovery cohort. A later analysis re-analyzed previously published TCR beta repertoires from approximately 700 donors and added high-resolution HLA genotyping to study TCR occurrence patterns. To predict cytomegalovirus infection status, the study brought together high-throughput TCR immunosequencing, statistical association of individual TCRs with disease status, and machine learning. A separate validation cohort of 100 to 150 different subjects was used in addition to the 666-subject first cohort. Study-level results and caveats: Linkage disequilibrium might explain the correlated functional status among segregating V segments, but an unknown experimental factor could not be ruled out. Most TCR sequences were observed very rarely across donors, whereas some public TCRs were present in many individuals. In vitro tests confirmed that three of the cytomegalovirus-associated TCR beta chains recognize cytomegalovirus antigens. According to a later analysis, most CMV-associated TCR beta chains appeared to be HLA-restricted, and the HLA associations seemed to be driven largely by CMV exposure. Because counts were too low, fewer than 20 rarely observed V segments, including chromosome 9 orphons, were excluded from the earlier analysis of around 640 of the donors. Only TCR beta chains were sequenced in this cohort, and the absence of alpha or paired-chain data limited detectable features. The classifier was reported to diagnose cytomegalovirus status with high specificity and sensitivity in both the original and validation cohorts. The study gave a list of about 170 TCR beta chains associated with cytomegalovirus. When HLA alleles, especially DR and DQ, strongly co-occurred, attributing TCR associations to individual alleles was difficult. According to the authors, the approach could potentially be generalized to other disease states and immunological phenotypes. Broadly in line with IMGT annotations, most TCR beta V segments showed up in productive rearrangements about 90% or about 30% of the time in an earlier analysis of 587 of the donors. Some IMGT-functional V segments, including TRBV6-2 and TRBV6-3, could not be told apart with the 87-base-pair reads, so those segments were excluded. Compared with equally common non-associated chains, HLA-associated TCR beta chains in a later analysis were more clonally expanded and had lower generation probabilities. Specific HLA alleles were associated with roughly 17,000 TCR beta sequences at a false discovery rate of 0.05 in a later analysis. A later genetic analysis associated a missense DCLRE1C variant with V-gene and J-gene trimming of TCR beta chains, and an independent cohort replicated the association. The sequencing pipeline was judged likely to have produced a cluster of highly shared sequence variants as a technical artifact. Roughly uniform sequencing depth across donors was assumed in presence/absence analyses, although this assumption may not hold. A further reported finding was that TCR beta sequences accurately predicted the HLA-A and HLA-B alleles for most subjects in the first cohort. CMV serostatus was the only immune exposure information available for the cohort. HLA typing was unavailable for some donors at each locus, so association tests used only the typed subset. In a later analysis, the rate of TCR association differed among HLA loci, with DRB1 alleles having the most associated TCRs and HLA-C alleles having the fewest. According to a later analysis, parvovirus B19, influenza, CMV and Epstein-Barr virus appeared linked to several top co-occurrence clusters. Compared with the roughly 710-donor mean, donors in an Asian-associated ancestry cluster had fewer N-insertions in productive TCRs, according to a later genetic analysis.

Library preparation was by the immunoSEQ multiplex PCR assay. The multiplex PCR relied on a mix of 60 forward primers for TCR Vbeta segments and 13 reverse primers for TCR Jbeta segments. The CDR3 region of rearranged TCR beta genes was amplified from genomic DNA with a multiplex PCR assay. The Illumina HiSeq System was used to sequence the amplified TCR beta libraries as 87-base-pair reads. The original pipeline was this. In a later analysis, tens of millions of unique TCR beta chains were counted across the approximately 620 repertoires, and approximately 9.9 million of these chains were shared by at least two donors. To remove PCR and sequencing errors, raw reads were error-corrected and collapsed into unique sequences using a nearest-neighbor algorithm that merged closely related sequences. To assign V, D and J gene segments, CDR3 sequences were aligned to IMGT reference sequences. For a sequence to be retained, a match of at least six nucleotides to both a V gene segment and a J gene segment was required. A rearrangement counted as productive if the CDR3 had no stop codons and remained in frame with V and J, and every other rearrangement counted as non-productive. CDR3 was defined by IMGT convention, running from the second conserved V-encoded cysteine to the conserved J-encoded phenylalanine. Sequences without an unambiguous match to a single V gene segment were excluded from the earlier analysis of almost 600 of the donors. An earlier analysis of a few hundred of the donors called V segments functional above 56.7% productive rearrangements and segregating when the between-donor standard deviation exceeded 5%. A statistical classification framework was built to diagnose cytomegalovirus status from the catalog of TCR beta chain sequences. A later analysis assigned V and J genes by comparing TCR nucleotide sequences with IMGT/GENE-DB human TR gene sequences. Using the TCRdist pipeline, a later analysis assigned CDR3 sequences along with most-parsimonious VDJ recombination scenarios. In a later analysis, each TCR beta chain was defined by its CDR3 amino acid sequence together with its V-gene family, and reads lacking a unique V-gene family were excluded. As a way to deal with suspected cross-contamination and a sequencing artifact, a later analysis dropped hundreds of nucleotide sequences that were highly shared and had low generation probability. In a later analysis, a clonal expansion index for each public chain was calculated from normalized within-repertoire ranks of inferred template counts. In a later analysis, generation probabilities were computed with a VDJ recombination model fitted to out-of-frame rearrangements, and the resulting probabilities were checked against IGoR. Hypergeometric tests were used in a later analysis to score TCR-TCR, TCR-HLA and TCR-CMV co-occurrence, with a repertoire-size bias correction applied to the TCR pairs. False discovery rates were estimated in a later analysis by permuting HLA or CMV assignments 20 times. In a later analysis, co-occurring TCRs were grouped with DBSCAN, and TCRdist sequence similarity was added when clustering was performed within HLA-allele-positive subsets. For co-occurrence clustering, repertoires with fewer than 30,000 or more than 120,000 public chains were excluded, along with roughly 5 repertoires with anomalous nucleotide sharing. TCRdb stores this immuneACCESS table with in-frame sequences only. Part of the clones is absent; in the studies checked, under half of the shortfall reflects unresolved V genes, and no reason is known for the rest. V and J calls and clone size are those listed in that table; D and trimming were worked out from the DNA. Counted in this sample were about 100,000 clones; about four fifths of them appeared once. The ten biggest clones cover 3.5% to 5% of the sample.

The cohort comprised fewer than 750 healthy bone marrow donors. Cohort members were all nominally healthy when sampled, although unrecorded immune exposures were likely present. The donor tested CMV seropositive and was one of the 289 seropositive cohort members. Every donor gave a peripheral blood sample, and the peripheral blood mononuclear cells from that sample were used for TCR beta sequencing. Genomic DNA extraction from the blood cell samples was performed with the Qiagen DNeasy Blood Extraction Kit. CDR1 and CDR2 are read off the germline V gene as SGHRS and YFSETQ. CDR3 length: 16 amino acids, cysteine to phenylalanine. The only DNA kept is the CDR3, 48 bases in frame from the first base. V trim: 1 base; J trim: 5 bases; unmatched bases: 7. About this clone itself: What this receptor recognizes is not known. One base away there is no much larger clone; base qualities are not given.

Sequencing input: PBMCs. The origin of this receptor is a female donor in good health and CMV-seropositive. The sequence is built from TRBV5-1 and TRBJ2-3; 10 nucleotides in the junction match TRBD2. The DNA sequence reads TGCGCCAGCAGCTTGCCTAGCGGGAGTCAGGGAGATACGCAGTATTTT. This gives the protein CASSLPSGSQGDTQYF.